This section outlines one T cell receptor beta chain sequence together with its context. Its specificity is unknown. cDNA libraries of TCR beta carried unique molecular identifiers. Yield was roughly 0.5 million cDNA molecules from roughly 0.93 to 9.6 million T cells. MiXCR was run by TCRdb on the PCR reads, yielding one entry per CDR3 protein. Seen here are hundreds of thousands of distinct CDR3 sequences, 55% to 60% observed once, and the top ten hold 11%. This record comes from a study of post-analysis software for immune sequencing data. Findings of the study overall: When patients were compared with controls, a handful of TRBV segments were more frequent, TRBV5-6, TRBV5-1 and TRBV20-1 among them.

The germline V gene encodes CDR1 SQVTM and CDR2 ANQGSEA. This CDR3 has 14 amino acids. The trim removed 5 bases at V and 7 bases at J, leaving 9 bases unmatched. The V call is TRBV29-1, the J call TRBJ2-1, with 9 bases aligning to TRBD2. The sequence was obtained from a girl aged 2-10 years with multiple sclerosis. The specimen sequenced was blood. This CDR3 is CSVLAGARRNEQFF. DNA for the CDR3: TGCAGCGTTTTAGCGGGAGCTAGGCGGAATGAGCAGTTCTTC.